A few counts support the clone carrying this T cell receptor (beta chain). No antigen is known for it. The V and J ends lost 5 bases and 0 bases respectively, with 10 bases between them. This CDR3 comprises 15 residues. CDR1 is MNHEY and CDR2 is SVGAGI in the germline V gene. CD3+CD4+ and CD3+CD8+ cells were FACS-sorted from thawed unstimulated PBMCs. Clones were read by immunoSEQ multiplex PCR, and TCRdb kept only the in-frame ones, dropping some. This sample has some 40,000 clones, with around 83% found just once. The data stem from a study of T cell clones after liver transplantation. Looking at the study overall: A pre-transplant mixed lymphocyte reaction with TCRbeta sequencing defined graft-donor-reactive clones followed in post-transplant blood. At least one year of complete immunosuppression withdrawal without enzymes over twice normal defined tolerance. Regarding the study as a whole: A significant post-transplant drop in circulating graft-donor-reactive CD4 TCRbeta sequences occurred in most of the 8 subjects.

This receptor was obtained from a human patient who received a liver transplant. Certain T cells may be donor cells from the graft. The gene calls are TRBV6-5 and TRBJ1-4; no reliable D call. Source: CD4+ T cells from blood, taken 24 months after liver transplant. The CDR3 reads CASSRTEATNEKLFF. CDR3 DNA: TGTGCCAGCAGTCGGACGGAAGCAACTAATGAAAAACTGTTTTTT.